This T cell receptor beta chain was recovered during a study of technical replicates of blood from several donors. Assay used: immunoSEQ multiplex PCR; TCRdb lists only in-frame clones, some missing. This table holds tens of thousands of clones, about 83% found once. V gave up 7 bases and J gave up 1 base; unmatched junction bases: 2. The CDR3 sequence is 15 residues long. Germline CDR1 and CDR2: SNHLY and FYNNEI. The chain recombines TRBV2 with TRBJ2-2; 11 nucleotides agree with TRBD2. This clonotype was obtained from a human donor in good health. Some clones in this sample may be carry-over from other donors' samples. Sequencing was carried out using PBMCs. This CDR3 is CASTGLAGNTGELFF. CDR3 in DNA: TGTGCCAGCACCGGACTAGCGGGGAACACCGGGGAGCTGTTTTTT.